The TCR beta chain described here comes from a study of T-cell reconstitution after alpha-beta-depleted transplantation in children. Findings and limits, study-wide: Several hundred expanded graft clones reportedly were the source of alpha-beta T cells about two months after transplant.

The CDR3 is 19 residues long. The germline V gene encodes CDR1 SQVTM and CDR2 ANQGSEA. Trimming at V came to 4 bases and at J to 2 bases, leaving 12 bases not matched to a gene. As it was prepared, the TCRbeta library received unique molecular identifiers. One entry per CDR3 protein, called by TCRdb with MiXCR from the PCR reads. The repertoire includes around 270,000 distinct CDR3 sequences, 10% of them detected once, and less than 9% sits in the top ten. This clonotype was detected many times. Its antigen is undetermined. Sequences were derived from PBMCs, sampled before TCRalphabeta/CD19-depleted stem cell transplant. The chain recombines TRBV29-1 with TRBJ2-1; TRBD2 aligns across 15 bases. The TCR was taken from a boy younger than two with acute myeloid leukemia, due to receive a stem cell transplant. CDR3 protein: CSVAGPGLAGGGPYNEQFF. In DNA form, the CDR3 reads TGCAGCGTTGCCGGCCCGGGACTAGCGGGAGGTGGACCCTACAATGAGCAGTTCTTC.